These 24 T cell receptor beta chains originate from one sample sequenced in a study of response to subunit inactivated influenza vaccine. TCRdb analysed the RT-PCR reads with MiXCR anew, one entry per CDR3 protein. The table includes around 530,000 distinct CDR3 sequences, 12% detected once. This material consisted of PBMCs from blood, taken on the day of vaccination. The receptors shown here come from a man between 50 and 59 years old who received an inactivated influenza vaccine.

The chain links TRBV30 to TRBJ2-1, with D hard to call. CDR1 is GTSNPN, CDR2 SVGIG, per germline (reference sequence). The CDR3 covers 11 residues. Trimming pared 4 bases from V and 6 bases from J, leaving 7 bases between. The CDR3, as DNA: TGTGCCTGGAACGTAATCAATGAGCAGTTCTTC. Its translation is CAWNVINEQFF.

In this sample, this clonotype turned up a few times. The chain recombines TRBV7-3 with TRBJ2-3; 7 positions agree with TRBD2. V dropped 1 base and J dropped 2; count of bases not matched to a gene: 9. Per the germline V gene, CDR1 is SGHTA and CDR2 is FQGTGA. The CDR3 extends over 17 amino acids. The CDR3 region has the DNA TGTGCCAGCAGCTTAAGAGGCAGCGGGACGAACACAGATACGCAGTATTTT. This codes for CASSLRGSGTNTDTQYF.

This clonotype has at least ten counts. The chain joins TRBV6-2 or TRBV6-3 to TRBJ1-5, with D unresolved. Germline CDR1 is MNHEY and CDR2 is SVGEGT. This CDR3 is built from 15 residues. V was clipped by 4 bases and J by 0 bases, with 10 bases between them. For the CDR3, the DNA is TGTGCCAGCAGTTTGCAGCTTAATAGCAATCAGCCCCAGCATTTT. Encoded protein: CASSLQLNSNQPQHF.

Only a few counts were recorded for this clonotype. J is TRBJ2-5 and V is TRBV28; 9 nucleotides line up with TRBD2. Germline loops: CDR1 MDHEN, CDR2 SYDVKM. V shed 3 bases, J shed 2 bases, and the junction held 16 bases outside the gene matches. The CDR3 length is 19 residues. Here the CDR3 DNA reads TGTGCCAGCAGTTTTTGGAACCGTCCTCATAGCGGGGGTCAAGAGACCCAGTACTTC. It yields the protein CASSFWNRPHSGGQETQYF.

This clonotype was picked up a small number of times. In DNA form, the CDR3 reads TGTGCCAGCAGTTCGCCAGGGCAAAGGAACACCGGGGAGCTGTTTTTT. Translating it yields CASSSPGQRNTGELFF. The chain carries TRBV28 and TRBJ2-2; TRBD1 might be the D (5 bases). The CDR3 is 16 amino acids. Germline V gives CDR1 MDHEN, CDR2 SYDVKM. Trimming shortened V by 4 bases and J by 1 base, and 13 bases separated the two germline ends.

This chain links TRBV4-2 with TRBJ1-1, with D possibly being TRBD1 (5 bases). Trimming removed 0 bases at V and 2 bases at J, with 16 bases between. Germline V lookup: CDR1 LGHNA, CDR2 YNFKEQ. This CDR3 comprises 17 residues. The CDR3 DNA sequence: TGTGCCAGCAGCCAAGAGGCCGCGTTGTGGGACAACACTGAAGCTTTCTTT. Residues: CASSQEAALWDNTEAFF.

This clonotype has only a few counts. The genes are TRBV12-3 or TRBV12-4 and TRBJ2-5; D is unclear. CDR3 size: 13 residues. V lost 7 bases to trimming and J lost 2 bases, with 11 bases between them. The CDR3 DNA is TGTGCCAGCAAAAACCCTGGGCAAGAGACCCAGTACTTC. It specifies CASKNPGQETQYF.

The sample holds many counts of this clonotype. The chain links TRBV7-9 to TRBJ2-1; tentatively, D is TRBD2 (5 bases). Trimming shortened V by 10 bases and J by 3 bases, and 10 bases separated the two germline ends. This CDR3 has 12 amino acids. Germline CDR1 and CDR2: SEHNR and FQNEAQ (reference sequence). CDR3 bases: TGTGCCACGCGGAGCGGCTACAATGAGCAGTTCTTC. Protein product: CATRSGYNEQFF.

This clonotype occurred a few times. This chain joins TRBV4-3 and TRBJ2-1; possibly TRBD1 or TRBD2 for D (5 bases each). CDR1 is LGHNA, CDR2 YSLEER, per germline. Trimming cost V 0 bases and J 10 bases, with 10 bases left between them. The CDR3 contains 13 residues. Here the CDR3 DNA reads TGCGCCAGCAGCCAAGATTCGGGGCAGGAGCAGTTCTTC. This sequence encodes CASSQDSGQEQFF.

The chain uses TRBV2 and TRBJ2-1; 7 nucleotides align to TRBD1. Germline CDR1 SNHLY, CDR2 FYNNEI. V trimming: 8 bases; J trimming: 5 bases; junction bases outside the gene matches: 6. The CDR3 consists of 13 residues. CDR3 residues: CASGQTGNNEQFF. The CDR3 nucleotides read TGTGCCAGCGGACAGACAGGGAACAATGAGCAGTTCTTC. Filled out from reference TRBV2 and TRBJ2-1, the complete variable domain reads EPEVTQTPSHQVTQMGQEVILRCVPISNHLYFYWYRQILGQKVEFLVSFYNNEISEKSEIFDDQFSVERPDGSNFTLKIRSTKLEDSAMYFCASGQTGNNEQFFGPGTRLTVL.

This clonotype was recorded at least ten times. This rearrangement joins TRBV15 to TRBJ2-3; D gene unclear. The V and J ends lost 0 bases and 6 bases respectively, with 13 bases between them. Germline values: CDR1 LNHNV, CDR2 YYDKDF (reference sequence). The CDR3 length is 15 residues. CDR3 loop: CATSRDKATVDTQYF. CDR3 coding DNA: TGTGCCACCAGCAGAGATAAGGCTACAGTGGATACGCAGTATTTT.

This clonotype was recorded many times. In DNA, the CDR3 is TGCGCCAGCAGGGGACAGGGGTTTAATAATTCACCCCTCCACTTT. It yields the protein CASRGQGFNNSPLHF. The genes are TRBV5-1 and TRBJ1-6, with 10 positions matching TRBD1. The CDR3 runs to 15 residues. The germline CDR1 and CDR2 sequences are SGHRS and YFSETQ. Trimming at V came to 5 bases and at J to 5 bases, leaving 4 bases not matched to a gene. The full variable domain, with the rest looked up from reference TRBV5-1 and TRBJ1-6, is KAGVTQTPRYLIKTRGQQVTLSCSPISGHRSVSWYQQTPGQGLQFLFEYFSETQRNKGNFPGRFSGRQFSNSRSEMNVSTLELGDSALYLCASRGQGFNNSPLHFGNGTRLTVT.

The chain links TRBV5-1 to TRBJ2-7, with a tentative D call TRBD1 (5 bases). Trimming pared 4 bases from V and 3 bases from J, leaving 11 bases between. This CDR3 region has 13 residues. The V gene's germline CDR1 is SGHRS and CDR2 YFSETQ. DNA for the CDR3: TGCGCCAGCAGCCGTCAAGGGGACTACGAGCAGTACTTC. This codes for CASSRQGDYEQYF.

This clonotype was observed a few times. J is TRBJ2-1 and V is TRBV19, with 9 nucleotides matching TRBD2. The CDR3 covers 15 residues. Losses at the gene ends were 3 bases for V and 4 bases for J; bases not matched to a gene: 4. CDR1 is LNHDA and CDR2 is SQIVND in the germline V gene (reference sequence). CDR3 sequence: CASSIGLATYNEQFF. The CDR3 DNA is TGTGCCAGTAGTATTGGACTAGCGACATACAATGAGCAGTTCTTC.

This clonotype was recorded at least ten times. This sequence joins TRBV7-2 and TRBJ2-3; the D gene is possibly TRBD2 (6 bases). Trimming removed 5 bases at V and 4 bases at J, with 13 bases between. Germline CDR1 is SGHTA and CDR2 is FQGNSA. CDR3 size: 14 residues. The CDR3 loop is CASSDLTSPDTQYF. The DNA of the CDR3 is TGTGCCAGCAGCGATCTTACTAGCCCAGATACGCAGTATTTT.

This clonotype was recorded many times. The rearrangement joins TRBV7-2 to TRBJ2-7, with D perhaps matching TRBD1 (6 bases). Trimming removed 5 bases from V and 0 bases from J, with 11 bases in between. The CDR3 sequence is 14 residues long. Per germline, CDR1 SGHTA and CDR2 FQGNSA. CDR3 loop: CASSLTGFSYEQYF. Here the CDR3 DNA reads TGTGCCAGCAGCCTTACAGGGTTCTCCTACGAGCAGTACTTC.

This clonotype was seen many times. The rearrangement joins TRBV4-3 to TRBJ2-2; D call uncertain. V dropped 3 bases and J dropped 6 bases, with 8 bases sitting between them. This CDR3 spans 13 amino acids. Germline V gene data show CDR1 as LGHNA and CDR2 as YSLEER. The CDR3 is CASSQANAGELFF. In DNA form, the CDR3 reads TGCGCCAGCAGCCAGGCAAATGCCGGGGAGCTGTTTTTT.

This clonotype has ten or more counts. The chain is built from TRBV12-3 or TRBV12-4 and TRBJ2-3, with no clear D. Between the trimmed V and J ends, which lost 2 bases and 4 bases, there was a span of 10 bases. The CDR3 consists of 14 residues. The CDR3 loop reads CASSLTKGPDTQYF. The CDR3 region has the DNA TGTGCCAGCAGTTTAACGAAGGGCCCAGATACGCAGTATTTT.

This clonotype was detected a few times. The rearrangement links TRBV6-1 to TRBJ2-3; 11 bases are shared with TRBD2. V lost 6 bases and J lost 4; bases outside the gene matches: 9. Germline CDR1 and CDR2: MNHNS and SASEGT. The CDR3 is made up of 16 amino acids. The CDR3 DNA sequence: TGTGCCAGCAGGACTAGCGGGACGGAATTTGCAGATACGCAGTATTTT. Translating gives CASRTSGTEFADTQYF.

This clonotype was found a few times. The chain links TRBV12-3 or TRBV12-4 to TRBJ2-1; the D is unclear. CDR3 length equals 15 residues. Deletions cut 6 bases from V and 4 bases from J, with 16 bases between. Written as DNA, the CDR3 is TGTGCCAGCAGCTCCCCGACGGAGTCTTACAATGAGCAGTTCTTC. Amino acid sequence: CASSSPTESYNEQFF.

The chain employs TRBV7-2 and TRBJ2-1, with TRBD2 matching 9 bases. This CDR3 has 18 residues. V was pared by 0 bases and J by 4 bases, with 10 bases of the junction left unmatched. Germline V gene data show CDR1 as SGHTA and CDR2 as FQGNSA. The CDR3 region has the DNA TGTGCCAGCAGCTTAGCCGGGGGAATAGCGGGAGCTTACAATGAGCAGTTCTTC. It codes for CASSLAGGIAGAYNEQFF.

V gene TRBV7-2 combines with J gene TRBJ2-7; 7 nucleotides agree with TRBD2. Trimming took 5 bases from V and 2 from J; bases not matched to a gene: 6. The CDR3 runs 14 residues. Per germline, CDR1 SGHTA and CDR2 FQGNSA. The CDR3 region is CASSEGGSTYEQYF. In DNA form, the CDR3 reads TGTGCCAGCAGCGAAGGCGGGAGCACCTACGAGCAGTACTTC.

This clonotype was picked up many times. The chain is built from TRBV4-1 and TRBJ2-5; D unclear. CDR1 and CDR2 (germline): MGHRA, YSYEKL. The V and J ends lost 1 base and 5 bases respectively, with 8 bases between them. CDR3 size: 13 residues. CDR3 sequence reads: CASSQGSRETQYF. Written as DNA, the CDR3 is TGCGCCAGCAGCCAAGGCTCTCGGGAGACCCAGTACTTC.

This clonotype was seen more than once but under ten times. The V and J genes are TRBV19 and TRBJ2-1; TRBD2 matches 8 bases. The CDR3 spans 15 residues. CDR1 LNHDA and CDR2 SQIVND come from the germline V gene (reference sequence). V dropped 2 bases and J dropped 4; count of bases not matched to a gene: 4. This CDR3 reads CASSIRLAPYNEQFF. CDR3 nucleotides: TGTGCCAGTAGTATAAGACTAGCGCCTTACAATGAGCAGTTCTTC.